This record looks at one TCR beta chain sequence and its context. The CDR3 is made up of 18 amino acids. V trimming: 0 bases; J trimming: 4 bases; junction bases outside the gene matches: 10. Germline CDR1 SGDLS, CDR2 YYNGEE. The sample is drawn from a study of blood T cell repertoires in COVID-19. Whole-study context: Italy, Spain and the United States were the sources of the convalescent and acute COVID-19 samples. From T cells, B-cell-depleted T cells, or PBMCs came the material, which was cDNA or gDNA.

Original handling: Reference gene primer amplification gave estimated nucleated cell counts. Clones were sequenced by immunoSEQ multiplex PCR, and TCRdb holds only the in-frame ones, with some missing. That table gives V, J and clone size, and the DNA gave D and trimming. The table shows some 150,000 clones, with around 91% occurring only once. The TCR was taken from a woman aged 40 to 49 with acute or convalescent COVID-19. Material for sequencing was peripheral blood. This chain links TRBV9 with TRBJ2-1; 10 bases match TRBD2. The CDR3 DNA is TGTGCCAGCAGCGTAGGGCTAGCGGGGGCCCCGGGGTACAATGAGCAGTTCTTC. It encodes CASSVGLAGAPGYNEQFF.